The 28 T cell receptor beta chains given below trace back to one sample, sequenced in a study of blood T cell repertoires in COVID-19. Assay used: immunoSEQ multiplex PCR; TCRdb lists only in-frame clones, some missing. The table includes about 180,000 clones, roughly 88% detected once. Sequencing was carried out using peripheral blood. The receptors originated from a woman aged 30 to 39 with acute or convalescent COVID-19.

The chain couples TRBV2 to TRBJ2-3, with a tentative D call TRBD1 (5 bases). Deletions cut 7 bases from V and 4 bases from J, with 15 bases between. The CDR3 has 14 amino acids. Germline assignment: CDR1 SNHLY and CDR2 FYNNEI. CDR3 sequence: CASITEQGADTQYF. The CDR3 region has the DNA TGTGCCAGCATTACGGAGCAGGGTGCAGATACGCAGTATTTT.

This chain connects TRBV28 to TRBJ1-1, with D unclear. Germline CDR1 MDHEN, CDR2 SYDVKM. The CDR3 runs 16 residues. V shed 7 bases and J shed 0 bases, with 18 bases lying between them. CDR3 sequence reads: CASTHYRTGVNTEAFF. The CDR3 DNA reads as TGTGCCAGCACCCATTACCGAACCGGGGTGAACACTGAAGCTTTCTTT.

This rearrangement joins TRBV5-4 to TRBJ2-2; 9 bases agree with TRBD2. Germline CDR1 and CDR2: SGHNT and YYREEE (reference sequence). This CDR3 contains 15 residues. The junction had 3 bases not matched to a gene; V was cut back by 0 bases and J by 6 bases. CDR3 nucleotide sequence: TGTGCCAGCAGCTTGGCGGGCGGGAGGGCCGGGGAGCTGTTTTTT. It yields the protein CASSLAGGRAGELFF. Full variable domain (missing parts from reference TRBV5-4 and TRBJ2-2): ETGVTQSPTHLIKTRGQQVTLRCSSQSGHNTVSWYQQALGQGPQFIFQYYREEENGRGNFPPRFSGLQFPNYSSELNVNALELDDSALYLCASSLAGGRAGELFFGEGSRLTVL.

CDR3 nucleotide sequence: TGTGCCAGCAGCCAATCTAGCGGGAGTTTCTCCTACGAGCAGTACTTC. It encodes CASSQSSGSFSYEQYF. The chain links TRBV3-1 (or the pseudogene TRBV3-2) to TRBJ2-7; 10 nucleotides agree with TRBD2. The V gene end was trimmed by 2 bases and the J gene end by 0 bases; junction bases not matched to a gene: 4. This CDR3 contains 16 residues. Germline CDR1 is LGHDT and CDR2 is YNNKEL (reference sequence).

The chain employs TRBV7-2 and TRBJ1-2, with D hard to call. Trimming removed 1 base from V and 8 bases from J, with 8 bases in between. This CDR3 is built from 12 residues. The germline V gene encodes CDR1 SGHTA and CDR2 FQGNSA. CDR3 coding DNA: TGTGCCAGCAGCTTAGTGGGCCGGGGCTACACCTTC. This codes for CASSLVGRGYTF. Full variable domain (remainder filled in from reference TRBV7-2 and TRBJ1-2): GAGVSQSPSNKVTEKGKDVELRCDPISGHTALYWYRQSLGQGLEFLIYFQGNSAPDKSGLPSDRFSAERTGGSVSTLTIQRTQQEDSAVYLCASSLVGRGYTFGSGTRLTVV.

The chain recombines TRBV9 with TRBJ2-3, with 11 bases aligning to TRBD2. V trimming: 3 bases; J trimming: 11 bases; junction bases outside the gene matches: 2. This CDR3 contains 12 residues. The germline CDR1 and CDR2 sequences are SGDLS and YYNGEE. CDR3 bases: TGTGCCAGCAGCGAACTAGCGGGAGTGCAGTATTTT. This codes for CASSELAGVQYF.

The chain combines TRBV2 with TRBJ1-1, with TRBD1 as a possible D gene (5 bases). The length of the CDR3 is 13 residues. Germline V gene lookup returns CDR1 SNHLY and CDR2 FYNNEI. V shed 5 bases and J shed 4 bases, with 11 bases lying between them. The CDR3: CASSSQGGTEAFF. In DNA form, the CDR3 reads TGTGCCAGCAGTTCCCAGGGTGGCACTGAAGCTTTCTTT.

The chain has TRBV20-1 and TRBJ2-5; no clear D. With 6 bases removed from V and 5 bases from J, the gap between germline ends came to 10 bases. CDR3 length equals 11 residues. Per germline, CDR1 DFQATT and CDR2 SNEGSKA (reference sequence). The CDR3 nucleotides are TGCAGTGCCCAAAACTCGGAGACCCAGTACTTC. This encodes CSAQNSETQYF.

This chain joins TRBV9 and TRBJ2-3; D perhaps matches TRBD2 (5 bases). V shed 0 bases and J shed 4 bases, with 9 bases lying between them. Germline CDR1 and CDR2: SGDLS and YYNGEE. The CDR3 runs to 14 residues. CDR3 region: CASSVELRADTQYF. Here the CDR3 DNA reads TGTGCCAGCAGCGTAGAATTGCGGGCAGATACGCAGTATTTT.

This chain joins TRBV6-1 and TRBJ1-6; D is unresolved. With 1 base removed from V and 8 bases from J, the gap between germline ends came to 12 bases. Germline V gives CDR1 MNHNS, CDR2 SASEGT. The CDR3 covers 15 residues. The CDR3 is CASSEDNTDYSPLHF. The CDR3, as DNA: TGTGCCAGCAGTGAAGACAACACGGACTATTCACCCCTCCACTTT.

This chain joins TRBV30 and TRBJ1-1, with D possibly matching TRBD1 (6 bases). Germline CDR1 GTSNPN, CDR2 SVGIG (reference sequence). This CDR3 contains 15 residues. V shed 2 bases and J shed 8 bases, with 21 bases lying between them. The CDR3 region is CAWSRPQRTAKEAFF. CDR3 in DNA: TGTGCCTGGAGTCGCCCCCAAAGGACAGCTAAAGAAGCTTTCTTT.

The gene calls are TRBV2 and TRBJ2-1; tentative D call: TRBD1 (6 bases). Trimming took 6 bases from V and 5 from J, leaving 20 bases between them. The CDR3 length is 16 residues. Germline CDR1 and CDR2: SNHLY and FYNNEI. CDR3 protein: CASRVHYRDGNNEQFF. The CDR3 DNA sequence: TGTGCCAGCAGGGTACATTACAGGGATGGGAACAATGAGCAGTTCTTC.

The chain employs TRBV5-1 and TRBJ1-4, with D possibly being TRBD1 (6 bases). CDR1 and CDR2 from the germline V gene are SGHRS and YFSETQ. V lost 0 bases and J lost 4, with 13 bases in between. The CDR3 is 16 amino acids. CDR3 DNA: TGCGCCAGCAGCTTGGGTTGGACAGCGATTAATGAAAAACTGTTTTTT. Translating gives CASSLGWTAINEKLFF. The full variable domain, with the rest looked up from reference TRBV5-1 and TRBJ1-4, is KAGVTQTPRYLIKTRGQQVTLSCSPISGHRSVSWYQQTPGQGLQFLFEYFSETQRNKGNFPGRFSGRQFSNSRSEMNVSTLELGDSALYLCASSLGWTAINEKLFFGSGTQLSVL.

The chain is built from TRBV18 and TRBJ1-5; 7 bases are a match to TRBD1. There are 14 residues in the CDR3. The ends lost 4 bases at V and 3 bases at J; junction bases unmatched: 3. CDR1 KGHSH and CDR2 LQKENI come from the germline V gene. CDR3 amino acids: CASSLQGYNQPQHF. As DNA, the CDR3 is TGTGCCAGCTCACTACAGGGGTACAATCAGCCCCAGCATTTT.

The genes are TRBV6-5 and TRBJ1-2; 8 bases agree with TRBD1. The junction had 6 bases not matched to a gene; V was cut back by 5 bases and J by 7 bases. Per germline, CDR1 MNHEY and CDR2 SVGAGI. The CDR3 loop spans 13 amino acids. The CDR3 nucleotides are TGTGCCAGCAGTCTAGGGACAGGAGCTGGCTACACCTTC. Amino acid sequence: CASSLGTGAGYTF.

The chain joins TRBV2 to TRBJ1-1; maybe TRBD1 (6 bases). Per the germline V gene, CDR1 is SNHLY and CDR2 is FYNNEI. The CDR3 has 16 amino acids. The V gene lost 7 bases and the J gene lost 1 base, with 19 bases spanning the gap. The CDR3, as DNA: TGTGCCAGCACCTCAAGGACCACAGGGAAGAACACTGAAGCTTTCTTT. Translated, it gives CASTSRTTGKNTEAFF.

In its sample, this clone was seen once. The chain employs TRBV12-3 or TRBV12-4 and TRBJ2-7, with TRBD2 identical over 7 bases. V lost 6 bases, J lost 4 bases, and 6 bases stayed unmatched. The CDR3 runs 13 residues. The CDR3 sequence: CASRASGKYEQYF. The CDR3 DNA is TGTGCCAGCAGGGCGAGCGGGAAATACGAGCAGTACTTC.

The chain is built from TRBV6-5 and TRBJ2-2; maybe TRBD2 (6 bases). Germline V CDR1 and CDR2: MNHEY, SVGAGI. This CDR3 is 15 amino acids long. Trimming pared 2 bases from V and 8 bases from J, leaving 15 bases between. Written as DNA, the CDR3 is TGTGCCAGCAGTTACGGGCTGGGCGGGAAAGGGGAGCTGTTTTTT. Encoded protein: CASSYGLGGKGELFF.

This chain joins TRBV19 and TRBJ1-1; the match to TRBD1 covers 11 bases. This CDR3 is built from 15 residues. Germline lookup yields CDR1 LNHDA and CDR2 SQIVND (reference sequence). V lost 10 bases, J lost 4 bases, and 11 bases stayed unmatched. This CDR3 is CATQGTGGRGTEAFF. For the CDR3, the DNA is TGTGCCACCCAAGGGACAGGGGGAAGGGGCACTGAAGCTTTCTTT. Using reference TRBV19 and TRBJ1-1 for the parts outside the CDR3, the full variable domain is DGGITQSPKYLFRKEGQNVTLSCEQNLNHDAMYWYRQDPGQGLRLIYYSQIVNDFQKGDIAEGYSVSREKKESFPLTVTSAQKNPTAFYLCATQGTGGRGTEAFFGQGTRLTVV.

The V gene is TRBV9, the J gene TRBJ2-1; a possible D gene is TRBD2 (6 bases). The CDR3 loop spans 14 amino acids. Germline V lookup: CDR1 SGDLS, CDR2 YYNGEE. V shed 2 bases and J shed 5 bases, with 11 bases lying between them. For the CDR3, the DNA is TGTGCCAGCAGCGTGACTAGTACGGACAATGAGCAGTTCTTC. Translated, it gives CASSVTSTDNEQFF.

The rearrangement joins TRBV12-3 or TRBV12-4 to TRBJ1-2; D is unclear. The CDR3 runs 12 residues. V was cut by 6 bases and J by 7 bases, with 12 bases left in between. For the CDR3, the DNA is TGTGCCAGCAGCCGCTCAGGAGGTGGCTACACCTTC. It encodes CASSRSGGGYTF.

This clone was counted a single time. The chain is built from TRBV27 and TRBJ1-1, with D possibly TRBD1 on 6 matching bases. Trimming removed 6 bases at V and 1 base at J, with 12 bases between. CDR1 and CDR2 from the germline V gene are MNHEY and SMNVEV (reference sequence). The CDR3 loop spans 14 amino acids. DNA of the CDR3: TGTGCCAGCAGCCCTGCGGGGGCGAACACTGAAGCTTTCTTT. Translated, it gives CASSPAGANTEAFF.

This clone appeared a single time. The CDR3: CASSPPNLLAGGREQYF. As DNA, the CDR3 is TGTGCCAGCTCACCACCTAACCTACTAGCGGGAGGTCGCGAGCAGTACTTC. V usage is TRBV18 and J usage is TRBJ2-7, with TRBD2 identical over 12 bases. CDR1 is KGHSH and CDR2 is LQKENI in the germline V gene. Trimming at V came to 0 bases and at J to 6 bases, leaving 9 bases not matched to a gene. The CDR3 covers 17 residues. Drawing the rest from reference TRBV18 and TRBJ2-7, the complete variable domain is NAGVMQNPRHLVRRRGQEARLRCSPMKGHSHVYWYRQLPEEGLKFMVYLQKENIIDESGMPKERFSAEFPKEGPSILRIQQVVRGDSAAYFCASSPPNLLAGGREQYFGPGTRLTVT.

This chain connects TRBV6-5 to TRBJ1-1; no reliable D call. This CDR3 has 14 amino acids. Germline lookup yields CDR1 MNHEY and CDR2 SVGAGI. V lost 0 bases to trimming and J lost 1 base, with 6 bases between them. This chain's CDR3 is CASSYSTANTEAFF. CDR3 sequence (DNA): TGTGCCAGCAGTTACTCGACTGCGAACACTGAAGCTTTCTTT.

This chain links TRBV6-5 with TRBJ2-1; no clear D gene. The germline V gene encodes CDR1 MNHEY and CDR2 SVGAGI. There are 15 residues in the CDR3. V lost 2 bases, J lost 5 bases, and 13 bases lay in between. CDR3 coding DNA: TGTGCCAGCAGTTACGGCGGCCCCCCCCACAATGAGCAGTTCTTC. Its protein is CASSYGGPPHNEQFF.

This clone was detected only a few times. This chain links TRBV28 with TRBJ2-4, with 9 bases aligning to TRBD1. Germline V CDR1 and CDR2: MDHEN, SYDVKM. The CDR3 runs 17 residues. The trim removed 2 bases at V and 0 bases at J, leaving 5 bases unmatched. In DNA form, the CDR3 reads TGTGCCAGCAGTTTAAGGGGACAGGGAATAGCCAAAAACATTCAGTACTTC. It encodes CASSLRGQGIAKNIQYF.

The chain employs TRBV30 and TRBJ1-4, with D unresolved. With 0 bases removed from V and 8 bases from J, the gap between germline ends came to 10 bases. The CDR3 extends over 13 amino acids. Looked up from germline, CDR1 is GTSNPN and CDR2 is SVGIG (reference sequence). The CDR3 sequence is CAWSVPSYEKLFF. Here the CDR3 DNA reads TGTGCCTGGAGTGTACCTTCCTACGAAAAACTGTTTTTT.

This CDR3 reads CASSSREQETQYF. For the CDR3, the DNA is TGTGCCAGCAGTTCCCGGGAGCAAGAGACCCAGTACTTC. This sequence joins TRBV11-3 and TRBJ2-5; tentative D call: TRBD2 (6 bases). Germline V CDR1 and CDR2: SGHNT, YENEEA. V lost 6 bases, J lost 2 bases, and 10 bases lay in between. The CDR3 contains 13 residues.